Reported below is one T cell receptor (beta chain). Its antigen is undetermined. The sample belongs to a study of spatial heterogeneity in lung cancer. MiXCR, applied by TCRdb to the 5' RACE reads, yields one record per CDR3 protein. The sample has 110,000 or so distinct CDR3 sequences; roughly 10% are singletons. Broader study findings: Whereas they appeared in blood less at follow-up, ubiquitous expanded tumor TCRs appeared there more at resection.

There are 15 residues in the CDR3. Germline-derived CDR1 and CDR2 are SGHAT and FQNNGV. Trimming pared 6 bases from V and 4 bases from J, leaving 15 bases between. Time point here: blood at routine non-recurrence follow-up after resection. V usage is TRBV11-2 and J usage is TRBJ2-2; TRBD1 or TRBD2 may be the D gene (5 bases each). The sample was PBMCs, taken at follow-up. The TCR comes from a female donor with early-stage non-small cell lung cancer. In DNA, the CDR3 is TGTGCCAGCAGATCGGGACGGACTTTCACCGGGGAGCTGTTTTTT. It codes for CASRSGRTFTGELFF.